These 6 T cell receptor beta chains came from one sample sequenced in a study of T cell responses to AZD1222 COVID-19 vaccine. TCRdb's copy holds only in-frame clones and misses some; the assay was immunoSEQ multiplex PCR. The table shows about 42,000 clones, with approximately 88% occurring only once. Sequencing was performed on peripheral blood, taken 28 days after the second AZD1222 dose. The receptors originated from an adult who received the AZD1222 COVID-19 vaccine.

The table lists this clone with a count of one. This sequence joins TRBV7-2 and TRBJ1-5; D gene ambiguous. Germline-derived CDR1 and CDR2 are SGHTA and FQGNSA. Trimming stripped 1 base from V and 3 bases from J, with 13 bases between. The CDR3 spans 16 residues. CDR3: CASSLDGGSFNQPQHF. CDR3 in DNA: TGTGCCAGCAGCTTAGATGGAGGTAGTTTCAATCAGCCCCAGCATTTT.

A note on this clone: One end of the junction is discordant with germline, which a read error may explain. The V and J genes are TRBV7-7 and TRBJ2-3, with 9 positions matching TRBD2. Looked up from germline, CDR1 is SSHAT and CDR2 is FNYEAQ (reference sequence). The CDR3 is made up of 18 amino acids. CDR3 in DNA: TGTGCTAGCAGCTTTGGGCTAGCGGGGTCCTCTAGCACAGATACGCAGTATTTT. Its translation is CASSFGLAGSSSTDTQYF.

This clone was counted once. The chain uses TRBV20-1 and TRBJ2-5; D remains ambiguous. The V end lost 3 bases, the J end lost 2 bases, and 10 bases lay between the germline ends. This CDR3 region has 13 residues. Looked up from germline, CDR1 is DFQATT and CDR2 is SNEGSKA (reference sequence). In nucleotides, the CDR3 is TGCAGTGCTAGTGGCGTCCTACAAGAGACCCAGTACTTC. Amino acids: CSASGVLQETQYF.

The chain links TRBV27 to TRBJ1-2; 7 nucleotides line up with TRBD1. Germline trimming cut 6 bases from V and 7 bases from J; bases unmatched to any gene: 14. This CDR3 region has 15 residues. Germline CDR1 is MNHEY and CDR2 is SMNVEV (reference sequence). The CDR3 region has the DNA TGTGCCAGCAGCGCCCCCGACAGGGTGCGTAGTGGCTACACCTTC. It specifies CASSAPDRVRSGYTF.

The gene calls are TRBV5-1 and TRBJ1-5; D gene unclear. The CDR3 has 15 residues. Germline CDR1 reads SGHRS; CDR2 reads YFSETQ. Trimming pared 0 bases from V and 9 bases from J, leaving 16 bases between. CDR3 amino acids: CASSLDGQEIRPQHF. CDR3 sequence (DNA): TGCGCCAGCAGCTTGGACGGTCAGGAAATCAGGCCCCAGCATTTT.

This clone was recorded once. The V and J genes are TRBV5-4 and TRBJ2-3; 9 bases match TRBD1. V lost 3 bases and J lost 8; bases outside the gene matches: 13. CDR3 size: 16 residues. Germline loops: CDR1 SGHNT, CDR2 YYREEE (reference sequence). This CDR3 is CASSSDRGGLLVTQYF. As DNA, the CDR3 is TGTGCCAGCAGCTCGGACAGGGGTGGGTTGTTAGTTACGCAGTATTTT.